What follows is one T cell receptor (beta chain) and its context. The antigen is undetermined. Starting from 400 to 500 ng of total RNA, TCR beta cDNA was produced with a primer in the constant region. What produced the TCR beta libraries was three nested multiplex PCR rounds using slightly modified ARM-PCR. TRBV1-TRBV30 forward primers and a C-beta reverse primer were used in the first two PCR rounds, which each ran for approximately 11 cycles. One entry per CDR3 protein results from TCRdb running MiXCR on the multiplex PCR reads. The table has some 55,000 distinct CDR3 sequences, roughly 77% seen once; the top ten hold roughly 24%. The sample originates from a study of tumor-infiltrating lymphocytes in primary liver carcinoma. Overall study: Sequenced samples came back with roughly 3.65 to 7.5 million productive TCRbeta reads, and the counts looked alike across tissue types. General study results and limits: No more than about 8-24% of top clones could be seen in all five tumor regions. Significantly larger top-250-clone fractions were found in tumors than in blood (p = 0.039).

Starting material for RNA and DNA co-extraction consisted of about 17-32 mg of unsorted bulk tissue. CDR1 is SGHAT and CDR2 is FQNNGV in the germline V gene. The CDR3 extends over 15 amino acids. Material: liver tumor tissue from sampling region 2. Subset reported: tumor region T2, inferior pole. This receptor was taken from a man between 40 and 49 years old with primary liver carcinoma and hepatitis B virus infection. The rearrangement links TRBV11-2 to TRBJ2-7; TRBD1 aligns across 7 bases. As DNA, the CDR3 is TGTATCTGCAGCCTCACCGACAGGGACGGCTACGAGCAGTACTTC. This codes for CICSLTDRDGYEQYF. The variable domain in full, with the rest retrieved from reference TRBV11-2 and TRBJ2-7, is EAGVAQSPRYKIIEKRQSVAFWCNPISGHATLYWYQQILGQGPKLLIQFQNNGVVDDSQLPKDRFSAERLKGVDSTLKIQPAKLEDSAVYLCICSLTDRDGYEQYFGPGTRLTVT.